This record concerns one T cell receptor beta chain sequence. The antigen is unknown. This specimen belongs to a study of blood T cells in healthy people across ages. Study findings and constraints: Among long-lived donors, naive CD4+ cells were more numerous and diversity higher than in aged donors. PBMCs went unsorted, and a conclusive naive versus antigen-experienced comparison was therefore prevented.

Primed by a sample-barcoded 5' primer and a J-beta primer mix, a second PCR proceeded for about 7 to 11 cycles. Through a template-switch adaptor with 12 random nucleotides, each cDNA molecule received a tag. TCRdb recomputed calls from the 5' RACE reads with MiXCR, one row per CDR3 protein. The sample includes around 1,600,000 distinct CDR3 sequences, under 55% of them seen just once. Germline CDR1 is SQVTM and CDR2 is ANQGSEA. The CDR3 totals 13 residues. V lost 4 bases and J lost 7; bases outside the gene matches: 7. This chain uses TRBV29-1 with TRBJ1-2; 9 nucleotides line up with TRBD1. The origin of this receptor is a woman aged 18-29 years in good health. The sample comprised blood. DNA for the CDR3: TGCAGCGTTGCCGGACAGGGGAGTAGTGGCTACACCTTC. This encodes CSVAGQGSSGYTF. The entire variable domain, with the rest obtained from reference TRBV29-1 and TRBJ1-2, is as follows: SAVISQKPSRDICQRGTSLTIQCQVDSQVTMMFWYRQQPGQSLTLIATANQGSEATYESGFVIDKFPISRPNLTFSTLTVSNMSPEDSSIYLCSVAGQGSSGYTFGSGTRLTVV.